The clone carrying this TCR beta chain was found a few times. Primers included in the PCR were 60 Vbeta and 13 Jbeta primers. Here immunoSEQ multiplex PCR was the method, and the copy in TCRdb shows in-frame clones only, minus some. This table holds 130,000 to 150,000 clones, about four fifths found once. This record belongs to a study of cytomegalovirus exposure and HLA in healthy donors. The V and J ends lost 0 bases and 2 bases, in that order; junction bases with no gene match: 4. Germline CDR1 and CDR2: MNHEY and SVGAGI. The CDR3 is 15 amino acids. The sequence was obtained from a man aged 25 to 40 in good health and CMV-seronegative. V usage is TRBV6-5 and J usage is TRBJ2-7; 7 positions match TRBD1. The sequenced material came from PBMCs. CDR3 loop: CASSYSYQGAYEQYF. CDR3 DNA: TGTGCCAGCAGTTACTCGTATCAGGGGGCCTACGAGCAGTACTTC.